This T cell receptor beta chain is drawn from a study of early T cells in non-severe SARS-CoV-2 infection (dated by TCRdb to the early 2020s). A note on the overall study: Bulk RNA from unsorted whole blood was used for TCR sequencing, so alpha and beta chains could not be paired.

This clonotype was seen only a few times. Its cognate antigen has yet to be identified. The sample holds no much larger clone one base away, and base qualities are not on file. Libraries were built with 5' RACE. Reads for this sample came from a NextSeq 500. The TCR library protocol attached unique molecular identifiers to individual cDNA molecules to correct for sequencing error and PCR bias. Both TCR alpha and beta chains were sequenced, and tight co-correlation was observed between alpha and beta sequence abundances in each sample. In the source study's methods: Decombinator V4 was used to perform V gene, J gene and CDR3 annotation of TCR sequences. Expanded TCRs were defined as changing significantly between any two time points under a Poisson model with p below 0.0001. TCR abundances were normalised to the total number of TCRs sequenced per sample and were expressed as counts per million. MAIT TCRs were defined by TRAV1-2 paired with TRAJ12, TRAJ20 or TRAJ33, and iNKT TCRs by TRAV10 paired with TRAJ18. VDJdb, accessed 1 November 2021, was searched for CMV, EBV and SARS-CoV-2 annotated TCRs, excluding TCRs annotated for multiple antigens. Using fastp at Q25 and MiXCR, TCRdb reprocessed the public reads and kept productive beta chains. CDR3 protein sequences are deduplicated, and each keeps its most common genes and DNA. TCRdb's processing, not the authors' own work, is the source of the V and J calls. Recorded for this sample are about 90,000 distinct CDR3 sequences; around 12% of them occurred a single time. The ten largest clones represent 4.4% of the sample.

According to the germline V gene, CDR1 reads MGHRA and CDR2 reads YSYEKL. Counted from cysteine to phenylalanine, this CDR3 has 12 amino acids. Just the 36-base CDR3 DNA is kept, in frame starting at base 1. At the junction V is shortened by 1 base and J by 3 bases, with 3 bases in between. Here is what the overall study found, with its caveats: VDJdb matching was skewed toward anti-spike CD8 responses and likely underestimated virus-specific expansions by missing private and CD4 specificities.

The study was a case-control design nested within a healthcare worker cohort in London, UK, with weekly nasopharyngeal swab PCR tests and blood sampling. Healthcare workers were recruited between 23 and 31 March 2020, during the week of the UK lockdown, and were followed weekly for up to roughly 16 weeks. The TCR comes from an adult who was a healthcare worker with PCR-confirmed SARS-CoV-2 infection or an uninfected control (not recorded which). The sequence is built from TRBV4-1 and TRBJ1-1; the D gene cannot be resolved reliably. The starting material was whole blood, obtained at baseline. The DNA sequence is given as TGCGCCAGCAGCCAAGGGGACACTGAAGCTTTCTTT. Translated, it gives CASSQGDTEAFF.